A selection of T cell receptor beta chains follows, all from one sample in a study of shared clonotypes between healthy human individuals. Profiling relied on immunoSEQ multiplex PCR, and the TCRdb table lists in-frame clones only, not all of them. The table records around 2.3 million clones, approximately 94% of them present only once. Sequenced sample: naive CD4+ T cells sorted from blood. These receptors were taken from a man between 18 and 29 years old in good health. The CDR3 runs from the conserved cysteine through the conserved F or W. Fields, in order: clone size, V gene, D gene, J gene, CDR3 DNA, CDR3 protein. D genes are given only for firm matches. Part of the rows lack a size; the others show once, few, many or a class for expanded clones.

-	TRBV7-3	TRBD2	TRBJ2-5	TGTGCCAGCAGCCCAGGACTAGCGGGGGAGACCCAGTACTTC	CASSPGLAGETQYF
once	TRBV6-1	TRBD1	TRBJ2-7	TGTGCCAGCAGTGGAGTTCGGACAGGCTACGAGCAGTACTTC	CASSGVRTGYEQYF
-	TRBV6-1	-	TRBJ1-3	TGTGCCAGCAGTGAATTGTTTAGATCGGTCACTCCTGGAAACACCATATATTTT	CASSELFRSVTPGNTIYF
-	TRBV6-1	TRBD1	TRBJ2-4	TGTGCCAGCAGTGGAGGGGACAGGCCAGCCAAAAACATTCAGTACTTC	CASSGGDRPAKNIQYF
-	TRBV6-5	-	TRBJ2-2	TGTGCCAGCAGTTACCTCCACTTAAGCGGTACCGGGGAGCTGTTTTTT	CASSYLHLSGTGELFF
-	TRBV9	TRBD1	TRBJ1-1	TGTGCCAGCAGCGTAGCAGGGGGCGCGGGGACTGAAGCTTTCTTT	CASSVAGGAGTEAFF
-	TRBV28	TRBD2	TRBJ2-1	TGTGCCAGCACCTACTCAGCGGGGAAATACAATGAGCAGTTCTTC	CASTYSAGKYNEQFF
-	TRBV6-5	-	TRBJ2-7	TGTGCCAGCAAGGGGGGGGCGCGGAACGACGAGCAGTACTTC	CASKGGARNDEQYF
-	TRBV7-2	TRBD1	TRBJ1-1	TGTGCCAGCAGCTTAGTACAGGGGCCTTTGAACACTGAAGCTTTCTTT	CASSLVQGPLNTEAFF
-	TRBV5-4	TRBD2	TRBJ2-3	TGTGCCAGCAGCCCGGGACTAGCGGGGCCCAACACAGATACGCAGTATTTT	CASSPGLAGPNTDTQYF
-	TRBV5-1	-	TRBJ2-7	TGCGCCAGCCTCCGGGACCCCTCGGGAGAGCAGTACTTC	CASLRDPSGEQYF
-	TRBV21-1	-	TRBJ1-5	TGTGCCAGCAGCCGCGGGACAGGGGTTCAGCCCCAGCATTTT	CASSRGTGVQPQHF
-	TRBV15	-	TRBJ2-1	TGTGCCACCAGCAGAGTAGGATTAAGCGGACCCTCCTACAATGAGCAGTTCTTC	CATSRVGLSGPSYNEQFF
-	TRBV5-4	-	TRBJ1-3	TGTGCCAGCAGCTTTGACAGGGGAAACACCATATATTTT	CASSFDRGNTIYF
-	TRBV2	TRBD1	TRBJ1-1	TGTGCCAGCAGCAGACAGGGGGAGACCACTGAAGCTTTCTTT	CASSRQGETTEAFF
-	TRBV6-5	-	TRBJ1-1	TGTGCCAGCAGTCCCTTGGGAGGGAGGGTCGGAGCTTTCTTT	CASSPLGGRVGAFF
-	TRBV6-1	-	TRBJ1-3	TGTGCCAGCAGTGAAAGGGTCTCTGGAAACACCATATATTTT	CASSERVSGNTIYF
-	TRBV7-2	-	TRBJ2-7	TGTGCCAGCAGCACCGGGACAACCACCTTCGAGCAGTACTTC	CASSTGTTTFEQYF
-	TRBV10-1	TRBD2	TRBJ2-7	TGCGCCAGCAGTACCGGGACTAGCGGGCCGCGGGAGCAGTACTTC	CASSTGTSGPREQYF
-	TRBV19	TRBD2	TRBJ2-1	TGTGCCAGTAATGGTCCGCCGGGACTAGCGTTCGATGAGCAGTTCTTC	CASNGPPGLAFDEQFF
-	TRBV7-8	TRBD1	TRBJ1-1	TGTGCCAGCAGCTTATTACTACAGGGGGCAGGAACTGAAGCTTTCTTT	CASSLLLQGAGTEAFF
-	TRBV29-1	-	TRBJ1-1	TGCAGCGCTGTCGCCGGGACAAGGAACACTGAAGCTTTCTTT	CSAVAGTRNTEAFF
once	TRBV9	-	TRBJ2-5	TGTGCCAGCAGCGCTCCGGACAAGCTAGGGGAGACCCAGTACTTC	CASSAPDKLGETQYF
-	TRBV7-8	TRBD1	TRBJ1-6	TGTGCCAGCAGCTCGGACAGGGGATCACCCCTCCACTTT	CASSSDRGSPLHF
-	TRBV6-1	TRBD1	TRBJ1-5	TGTGCCAGCAGCCCTTCAGGGGGAGGAGGTCAGCCCCAGCATTTT	CASSPSGGGGQPQHF
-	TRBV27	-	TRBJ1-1	TGTGCCAGCAGATCTATTCTCACTGAAGCTTTCTTT	CASRSILTEAFF
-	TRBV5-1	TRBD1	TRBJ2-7	TGCGCCAGCAGCTTGGGAAGTTTTCCTGGACAGGGCTACGAGCAGTACTTC	CASSLGSFPGQGYEQYF
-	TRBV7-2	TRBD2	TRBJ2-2	TGTGCCAGCAGCTTGGGCGGGAGTGGCACCGGGGAGCTGTTTTTT	CASSLGGSGTGELFF
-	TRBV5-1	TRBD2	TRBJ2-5	TGCGCCAGCAGCTTGGCCCCAGCGGGAGCAGGAGAGACCCAGTACTTC	CASSLAPAGAGETQYF
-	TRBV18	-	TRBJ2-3	TGTGCCAGCTCACCACCGGAGGATACGCAGTATTTT	CASSPPEDTQYF
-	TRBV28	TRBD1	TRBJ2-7	TGTGCCAGCAGTTATACAGGGACAGGGGGACCTTACGAGCAGTACTTC	CASSYTGTGGPYEQYF
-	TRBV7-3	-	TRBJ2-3	TGTGCCAGCAGCGCGGGGACCAATGGAGATACGCAGTATTTT	CASSAGTNGDTQYF
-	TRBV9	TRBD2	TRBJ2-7	TGTGCCAGCAGCGCGACTAGCGGGAGTTACGAGCAGTACTTC	CASSATSGSYEQYF
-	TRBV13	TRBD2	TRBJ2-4	TGTGCCAGCAGCTTCAGCGGGGGGAAGGCTAAAAACATTCAGTACTTC	CASSFSGGKAKNIQYF
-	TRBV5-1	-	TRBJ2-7	TGCGCCAGCCAGGGGCAGTCAGACGAGCAGTACTTC	CASQGQSDEQYF
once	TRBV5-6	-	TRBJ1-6	TGTGCCAGCAGCTGGGGGCCGACAGACGATAATTCACCCCTCCACTTT	CASSWGPTDDNSPLHF
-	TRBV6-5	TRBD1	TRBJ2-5	TGTGCCAGCAGTTATGGCCCGGGACAGGGACAAGAGACCCAGTACTTC	CASSYGPGQGQETQYF
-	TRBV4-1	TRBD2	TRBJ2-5	TGCGCCAGCAGCCAAGTCGGGAGCGGGGGGAGAGAGACCCAGTACTTC	CASSQVGSGGRETQYF
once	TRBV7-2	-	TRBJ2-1	TGTGCCAGCTGCTCGATAAGGAGAGCCTCCTACAATGAGCAGTTCTTC	CASCSIRRASYNEQFF
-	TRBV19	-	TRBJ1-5	TGTGCCAGTAGTATGGAGGGGAGCAATCAGCCCCAGCATTTT	CASSMEGSNQPQHF
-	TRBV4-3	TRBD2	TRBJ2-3	TGCGCCAGCAGCCAAGACCTGTCTAGCGGGAATACAGATACGCAGTATTTT	CASSQDLSSGNTDTQYF
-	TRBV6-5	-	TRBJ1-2	TGTGCCAGCACCTTCACCTATGGCTACACCTTC	CASTFTYGYTF
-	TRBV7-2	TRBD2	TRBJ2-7	TGTGCCAGCAGCTATGGGACTAGCGGGAGGGCCTTGTACGAGCAGTACTTC	CASSYGTSGRALYEQYF
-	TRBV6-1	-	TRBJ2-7	TGTGCCAGCAGTGAGGTTCAGGTGGGCACCTACGAGCAGTACTTC	CASSEVQVGTYEQYF
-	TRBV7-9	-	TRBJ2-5	TGTGCCAGTCGGGGGCCCCAAGAGGAGACCCAGTACTTC	CASRGPQEETQYF
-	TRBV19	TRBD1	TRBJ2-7	TGTGCCAGTAGCCGTGGGACAGGGCCCTCGTCCTACGAGCAGTACTTC	CASSRGTGPSSYEQYF
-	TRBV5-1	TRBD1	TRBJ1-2	TGCGCCAGCAGCGCCCGGGACAGGGAGGGAGGCTACACCTTC	CASSARDREGGYTF
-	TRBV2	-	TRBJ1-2	TGTGCCAGCTTAGGGCGGCACCACTATGGCTACACCTTC	CASLGRHHYGYTF
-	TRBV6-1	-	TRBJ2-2	TGTGCCAGCAGTGAAAGGCCGGGACCGAACACCGGGGAGCTGTTTTTT	CASSERPGPNTGELFF
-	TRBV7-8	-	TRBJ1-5	TGTGCCAGCAGCCTAGATGATCAGCCCCAGCATTTT	CASSLDDQPQHF
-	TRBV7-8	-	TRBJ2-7	TGTGCCAGCAGCTCGATCTACGAGCAGTACTTC	CASSSIYEQYF
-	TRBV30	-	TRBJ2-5	TGTGCCTGGAGTGTGGGGATTGGAGAGACCCAGTACTTC	CAWSVGIGETQYF
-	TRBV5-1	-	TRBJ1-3	TGCGCCAGCAGCTTGGCCGCAGGAATCGGATCTGGAAACACCATATATTTT	CASSLAAGIGSGNTIYF
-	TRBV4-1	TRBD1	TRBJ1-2	TGCGCCAGCAGCCAAGATTTGTGGGGGACAGGATATGGCTACACCTTC	CASSQDLWGTGYGYTF
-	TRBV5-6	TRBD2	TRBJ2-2	TGTGCCAGCAGCAGGACTAGCGGGAGGGCAGCGAACACCGGGGAGCTGTTTTTT	CASSRTSGRAANTGELFF
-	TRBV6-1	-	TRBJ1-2	TGTGCCAGCAGTGAAAATGGGGATGGCTACACCTTC	CASSENGDGYTF